This T cell receptor (beta chain) emerged from a study of T cells expressing NK-cell markers. Across the study: With respect to HCMV, most of the eight sequenced donors were seropositive, and one was seronegative. Study findings and constraints: As a fraction of CD8+ T cells, dominant NKG2C+ clonotypes reached roughly 1.0-8% in six donors. Whether expanded NKG2C-expressing T cell clones recognize HCMV is unknown.

This CDR3 has 16 amino acids. 5'RACE template switching with UMIs generated TCR beta cDNA. TCRdb reprocessed the 5' RACE reads and reports one entry per CDR3 protein, with no DNA. With about 300,000 distinct CDR3 sequences in the sample, the ten largest clones hold more than 3.5%. Note on this clonotype: Antigen unknown.

Material for sequencing was blood T cells: a sorted CD56 or NKG2C T cell subset, CD4+ or CD8+ T cells, or bulk PBMC T cells (not recorded which). The clonotype was recovered from a woman between 18 and 70 years old in good health. The chain links TRBV12-3 or TRBV12-4 to TRBJ2-1; there is no DNA to check the TCRdb D call of TRBD2. CDR3 in amino acids: CASSWGTSGRYNEQFF.